This T cell receptor beta chain was sequenced for a study of T cell responses to AZD1222 COVID-19 vaccine. For the study at large: Some second doses came at about 4 weeks and others at about 12 weeks; these were pooled.

Trimming cost V 2 bases and J 1 base; bases outside gene matches: 6. CDR3 size: 18 residues. Germline CDR1 reads SGDLS; CDR2 reads YYNGEE. The table came from immunoSEQ multiplex PCR; TCRdb's copy has only in-frame clones and leaves some out. This sample has about 55,000 clones, with 75% to 90% found just once. This specimen was peripheral blood, taken on day 0 of AZD1222 vaccination. The receptor was derived from an adult in good health. This chain joins TRBV9 and TRBJ2-3; TRBD2 aligns across 14 bases. The CDR3 sequence is CASSVGLAGGLGTDTQYF. CDR3 coding DNA: TGTGCCAGCAGCGTCGGACTAGCGGGAGGCTTGGGCACAGATACGCAGTATTTT.